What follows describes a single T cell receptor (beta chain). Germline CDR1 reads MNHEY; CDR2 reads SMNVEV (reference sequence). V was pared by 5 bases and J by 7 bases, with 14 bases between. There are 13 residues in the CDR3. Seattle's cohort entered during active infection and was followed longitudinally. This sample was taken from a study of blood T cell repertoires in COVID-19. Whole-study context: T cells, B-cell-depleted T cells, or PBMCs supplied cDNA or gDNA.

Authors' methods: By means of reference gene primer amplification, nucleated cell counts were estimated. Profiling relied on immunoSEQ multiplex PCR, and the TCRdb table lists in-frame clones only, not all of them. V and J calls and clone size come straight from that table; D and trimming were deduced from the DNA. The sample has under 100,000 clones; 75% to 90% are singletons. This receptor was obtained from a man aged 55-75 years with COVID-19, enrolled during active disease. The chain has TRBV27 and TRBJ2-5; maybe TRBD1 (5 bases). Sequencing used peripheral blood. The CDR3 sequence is CASSPDPTGTQYF. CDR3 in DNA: TGTGCCAGCAGTCCGGACCCTACAGGGACCCAGTACTTC.